The 16 T cell receptor beta chains given below trace back to one sample, sequenced in a study of T cells after yellow fever vaccination. Each CDR3 protein is one row after TCRdb ran MiXCR on the 5' RACE reads. The data hold approximately 250,000 distinct CDR3 sequences, with around 3.5% observed a single time. The input for sequencing was PBMCs, taken 15 days after the yellow fever booster vaccination. Source of these receptors: a young man who received the YFV17D yellow fever vaccine.

In this sample, this clonotype turned up many times. The chain uses TRBV7-7 and TRBJ2-1, with TRBD2 as a possible D gene (6 bases). CDR3 length equals 15 residues. Germline CDR1 and CDR2: SSHAT and FNYEAQ (reference sequence). V was shortened by 1 base and J by 8 bases, with 15 bases between the two germline ends. CDR3 in DNA: TGTGCCAGCAGCTTAGGGGACTCGGGTGGGTATGAGCAGTTCTTC. Translated, it gives CASSLGDSGGYEQFF.

This clonotype was observed many times. The gene calls are TRBV5-1 and TRBJ2-7; TRBD2 matches at 14 bases. Germline V gene lookup returns CDR1 SGHRS and CDR2 YFSETQ. The CDR3 extends over 17 amino acids. With V trimmed by 5 bases and J by 0 bases, 7 bases remained unmatched. The chain's CDR3 is CASSSGTSGGRSYEQYF. The CDR3 nucleotides read TGCGCCAGCAGTTCCGGGACTAGCGGGGGCCGCTCCTACGAGCAGTACTTC.

There are many counts of this clonotype. The CDR3 DNA reads as TGTGCCAGCAGTTTAGTGGTCCTCAGCGAGCAGTACGTC. This sequence encodes CASSLVVLSEQYV. The chain uses TRBV12-3 or TRBV12-4 and TRBJ2-7; D gene unclear. Trimming removed 1 base at V and 6 bases at J, with 10 bases between. This CDR3 region has 13 residues.

The chain links TRBV6-5 to TRBJ1-2; 7 bases line up with TRBD1. The CDR3 sequence is 14 residues long. The V segment lost 11 bases and the J segment 0 bases; nucleotides outside the gene matches: 9. Germline-derived CDR1 and CDR2 are MNHEY and SVGAGI. The CDR3 loop reads CAAGGTEANYGYTF. CDR3 nucleotides: TGTGCCGCAGGGGGGACAGAAGCTAACTATGGCTACACCTTC.

There are many counts of this clonotype. The chain employs TRBV15 and TRBJ2-7; no firm D call. Germline assignment: CDR1 LNHNV and CDR2 YYDKDF (reference sequence). V gave up 1 base and J gave up 6 bases, with 10 bases separating them. The CDR3 totals 13 residues. The DNA of the CDR3 is TGTGCCACCAGCAGAGTCCGTTATGGCGAGCAGTACTTC. The encoded protein is CATSRVRYGEQYF. Filled out from reference TRBV15 and TRBJ2-7, the complete variable domain reads DAMVIQNPRYQVTQFGKPVTLSCSQTLNHNVMYWYQQKSSQAPKLLFHYYDKDFNNEADTPDNFQSRRPNTSFCFLDIRSPGLGDTAMYLCATSRVRYGEQYFGPGTRLTVT.

In its sample, this clonotype was seen many times. The chain is built from TRBV20-1 and TRBJ1-5, with 7 bases aligning to TRBD1. The germline V gene has CDR1 DFQATT and CDR2 SNEGSKA (reference sequence). The CDR3 totals 13 residues. V dropped 1 base and J dropped 7; count of bases not matched to a gene: 4. The CDR3 loop reads CSARGTGLQPQHF. In DNA, the CDR3 is TGCAGTGCTAGAGGGACAGGCTTACAGCCCCAGCATTTT.

In this sample, this clonotype turned up many times. This chain joins TRBV6-5 and TRBJ2-2; 7 positions match TRBD2. Trimming took 0 bases from V and 3 from J; bases not matched to a gene: 4. CDR1 is MNHEY and CDR2 is SVGAGI in the germline V gene. The CDR3 runs to 16 residues. The CDR3 here is CASSYSIAGDTGELFF. The DNA of the CDR3 is TGTGCCAGCAGTTACTCGATCGCGGGGGACACCGGGGAGCTGTTTTTT.

This clonotype was recorded at least ten times. This chain links TRBV7-9 with TRBJ2-3, with D unclear. CDR3 length: 12 residues. Trimming removed 6 bases at V and 11 bases at J, with 15 bases between. CDR1 is SEHNR and CDR2 is FQNEAQ in the germline V gene (reference sequence). The CDR3 here is CASSPAPWGQYF. For the CDR3, the DNA is TGTGCCAGCAGTCCCGCGCCTTGGGGGCAGTATTTT. Complete variable domain (other parts from reference TRBV7-9 and TRBJ2-3): DTGVSQNPRHKITKRGQNVTFRCDPISEHNRLYWYRQTLGQGPEFLTYFQNEAQLEKSRLLSDRFSAERPKGSFSTLEIQRTEQGDSAMYLCASSPAPWGQYFGPGTRLTVL.

This clonotype was counted ten times or more. The chain carries TRBV5-8 and TRBJ1-1; possible D gene TRBD1, 5 bases. CDR1 and CDR2 from the germline V gene are SGHTS and YDEGEE. The CDR3 is 14 amino acids. V lost 4 bases, J lost 1 base, and 11 bases lay in between. CDR3 protein: CASSPGYSNTEAFF. CDR3 sequence (DNA): TGTGCCAGCAGCCCAGGGTACTCGAACACTGAAGCTTTCTTT.

The table lists this clonotype with many counts. The rearrangement joins TRBV11-2 to TRBJ2-1, with 10 bases identical to TRBD1. The CDR3 spans 13 residues. V shed 5 bases and J 8 bases; nucleotides not matched to a gene: 3. CDR1 is SGHAT, CDR2 FQNNGV, per germline. CDR3 sequence: CASSTDRGHEQFF. The CDR3 nucleotides read TGTGCCAGCAGCACCGACAGGGGGCATGAGCAGTTCTTC.

As for this clonotype: A much bigger clone sits one base away, suggesting this may be a read error. This rearrangement joins TRBV14 to TRBJ2-2, with D maybe TRBD2 (6 bases). V lost 5 bases and J 1 base, leaving 11 bases between the germline ends. The CDR3 runs to 15 residues. Germline-derived CDR1 and CDR2 are SGHDN and FVKESK. The DNA for the CDR3 is TGTGCCAGCAGCGACGTGCGGGGGAACACCGGGGAGCTGTTTTTT. It encodes CASSDVRGNTGELFF.

This clonotype was found many times. The chain is built from TRBV6-6 and TRBJ2-7; 8 bases are shared with TRBD1. CDR3 length: 15 residues. Germline-derived CDR1 and CDR2 are MNHNY and SVGAGI (reference sequence). The trim removed 5 bases at V and 0 bases at J, leaving 6 bases unmatched. The CDR3 protein is CASSPRQGPSYEQYF. For the CDR3, the DNA is TGTGCCAGCAGTCCACGACAGGGGCCCTCCTACGAGCAGTACTTC.

This clonotype appeared a few times. This chain uses TRBV6-5 with TRBJ1-4; possibly TRBD1 for D (6 bases). The CDR3 totals 16 residues. V lost 5 bases and J lost 0, with 13 bases in between. The V gene's germline CDR1 is MNHEY and CDR2 SVGAGI. DNA for the CDR3: TGTGCCAGCAGTACGCGGGGGGCTGCAACTAATGAAAAACTGTTTTTT. This translates into CASSTRGAATNEKLFF.

The sample holds many counts of this clonotype. The chain couples TRBV7-9 to TRBJ1-3; 9 bases match TRBD1. The CDR3 is made up of 12 amino acids. Per germline, CDR1 SEHNR and CDR2 FQNEAQ (reference sequence). The CDR3 region has the DNA TGTGTCTGGACAGGGGCAGGAAACACCATATATTTT. It specifies CVWTGAGNTIYF.

This clonotype has at least ten counts. V is TRBV6-5 and J is TRBJ2-3; TRBD1 matches 9 bases. J gave up 5 bases and V 4 bases, and 10 bases lay outside the gene matches. The CDR3 loop spans 16 amino acids. Germline V gene data show CDR1 as MNHEY and CDR2 as SVGAGI. The CDR3: CASSSPHTGGKDTQYF. The CDR3 nucleotides are TGTGCCAGCAGTTCCCCGCACACAGGGGGCAAAGATACGCAGTATTTT.

With regard to this clonotype: The CDR3 ends on some other residue instead of the conserved phenylalanine or tryptophan, so this is likely a read error. No DNA is shown, since the ends of the CDR3 on it are uncertain; the CDR3 is the one TCRdb lists. The gene calls are TRBV2 and TRBJ2-3; the D call TRBD1 from the table was never checked on the DNA. The CDR3 is 12 residues long, counting both termini. Germline V lookup: CDR1 SNHLY, CDR2 FYNNEI. The CDR3 sequence is CASSEDGGTHPY.